The next 22 T cell receptor beta chains were all read from a single sample in a study of control samples from healthy donors and cancer patients (dated by TCRdb to 2020 to 2022). Library preparation employed the immunoSEQ multiplex PCR assay. The immuneACCESS repertoire file appears here via TCRdb, limited to in-frame rearrangements. These files lack a portion of the clones; in checked studies, under half of the deficit traces to unresolved V genes, and the cause of the others is not known. This sample comprises fewer than 95,000 clones, 70% to 90% of them detected only once. Approximately 2% of the sample comes from the top ten. Sample: blood. The receptors originated from a middle-aged woman in good health.

This clone appeared once. The CDR3, as DNA: TGCGCCAGCAGCCAATTACAGGGGGGGAGGCACAATGAGCAGTTCTTC. Amino acid sequence: CASSQLQGGRHNEQFF. The chain employs TRBV4-3 and TRBJ2-1, with a weak D call TRBD1 (8 bases). The germline V gene has CDR1 LGHNA and CDR2 YSLEER. V dropped 2 bases and J dropped 5 bases, with 16 bases sitting between them. The CDR3 contains 16 residues.

The V and J genes are TRBV7-2 and TRBJ1-6; 7 bases are shared with TRBD1. V lost 5 bases to trimming and J lost 7 bases; unmatched junction nucleotides: 5. The CDR3 extends over 14 amino acids. Germline CDR1 SGHTA, CDR2 FQGNSA. The CDR3 DNA reads TGTGCCAGCAGCCCCCGGGACAGCAATTCACCCCTCCACTTT. As protein: CASSPRDSNSPLHF.

V usage is TRBV9 and J usage is TRBJ2-3, with TRBD1 matching over 8 bases. This CDR3 is 16 amino acids long. With 0 bases clipped from V and 5 bases from J, the junction kept 8 bases outside the gene matches. Germline loops: CDR1 SGDLS, CDR2 YYNGEE. The CDR3 reads CASSVGDRGDGDTQYF. Written as DNA, the CDR3 is TGTGCCAGCAGCGTAGGAGACAGGGGTGATGGAGATACGCAGTATTTT.

The rearrangement links TRBV19 to TRBJ1-1; tentatively, D is TRBD1 (5 bases). CDR1 and CDR2 from the germline V gene are LNHDA and SQIVND (reference sequence). Trimming stripped 5 bases from V and 4 bases from J, with 14 bases between. This CDR3 spans 14 amino acids. CDR3 sequence: CASSQEGLGTEAFF. DNA for the CDR3: TGTGCCAGTAGTCAGGAGGGGTTGGGCACTGAAGCTTTCTTT.

In its sample, this clone was seen once. The J gene is TRBJ2-7, the V gene TRBV2, with D perhaps TRBD1 or TRBD2 (5 bases each). Trimming cost V 5 bases and J 0 bases, with 14 bases left between them. In germline, CDR1 is SNHLY, CDR2 FYNNEI. The CDR3 totals 15 residues. The CDR3 loop reads CASSWGKKISYEQYF. The DNA of the CDR3 is TGTGCCAGCAGTTGGGGGAAAAAAATCTCCTACGAGCAGTACTTC.

This clone was recorded once. For the CDR3, the DNA is TGTGCCAGCAGCCAAGGGGGCTTTAGCGGCTCCTACAATGAGCAGTTCTTC. Translated: CASSQGGFSGSYNEQFF. This sequence joins TRBV3-1 (or the pseudogene TRBV3-2) and TRBJ2-1; weak D call: TRBD2 (6 bases). CDR3 size: 17 residues. Germline loops: CDR1 LGHDT, CDR2 YNNKEL (reference sequence). Trimming shortened V by 1 base and J by 0 bases, and 13 bases separated the two germline ends.

This clone was seen only a few times. The chain carries TRBV5-1 and TRBJ1-2; no clear D gene. This CDR3 spans 12 amino acids. Per the germline V gene, CDR1 is SGHRS and CDR2 is YFSETQ. The ends were cut back, 0 bases at V and 4 bases at J, with 4 bases in the middle. CDR3 region: CASSLGSYGYTF. CDR3 in DNA: TGCGCCAGCAGCTTGGGGAGCTATGGCTACACCTTC.

The genes are TRBV6-1 and TRBJ2-5; D is perhaps TRBD1 or TRBD2 (5 bases each). V was shortened by 2 bases and J by 7 bases, with 23 bases between the two germline ends. Germline V lookup: CDR1 MNHNS, CDR2 SASEGT. The CDR3 loop spans 17 amino acids. CDR3 protein: CASSERADRDPLWTQYF. In DNA, the CDR3 is TGTGCCAGCAGTGAACGGGCCGATCGGGACCCCTTATGGACCCAGTACTTC.

The chain is built from TRBV20-1 and TRBJ1-2; no clear D. The CDR3 is made up of 9 amino acids. CDR1 and CDR2 from the germline V gene are DFQATT and SNEGSKA (reference sequence). V was clipped by 3 bases and J by 8 bases, with 4 bases between them. CDR3 protein: CSARVGYTF. CDR3 DNA sequence: TGCAGTGCTAGGGTGGGCTACACCTTC.

The chain uses TRBV2 and TRBJ2-5; 9 bases line up with TRBD1. Germline V gives CDR1 SNHLY, CDR2 FYNNEI. This CDR3 region has 13 residues. The ends lost 9 bases at V and 3 bases at J; junction bases unmatched: 5. CDR3 nucleotides: TGTGCCAGGTCCGGGACAGGGAAAGAGACCCAGTACTTC. It specifies CARSGTGKETQYF.

The CDR3: CASSQRDRVDYGYTF. The CDR3 DNA is TGTGCCAGTAGTCAGCGGGACAGGGTTGACTATGGCTACACCTTC. This chain joins TRBV19 and TRBJ1-2, with TRBD1 matching over 9 bases. Germline lookup yields CDR1 LNHDA and CDR2 SQIVND (reference sequence). The V and J ends lost 5 bases and 3 bases, in that order; junction bases with no gene match: 7. The CDR3 sequence is 15 residues long. The full variable domain, rest sourced from reference TRBV19 and TRBJ1-2, is DGGITQSPKYLFRKEGQNVTLSCEQNLNHDAMYWYRQDPGQGLRLIYYSQIVNDFQKGDIAEGYSVSREKKESFPLTVTSAQKNPTAFYLCASSQRDRVDYGYTFGSGTRLTVV.

The chain links TRBV12-5 to TRBJ1-1; 7 nucleotides agree with TRBD1. This CDR3 is built from 14 residues. V lost 5 bases, J lost 4 bases, and 7 bases stayed unmatched. From germline, CDR1 is LGHNT and CDR2 FRNRAP. CDR3 protein: CASGPGTAATEAFF. In DNA, the CDR3 is TGTGCTAGTGGTCCCGGGACAGCGGCCACTGAAGCTTTCTTT. The full variable domain, completed using reference TRBV12-5 and TRBJ1-1, is DARVTQTPRHKVTEMGQEVTMRCQPILGHNTVFWYRQTMMQGLELLAYFRNRAPLDDSGMPKDRFSAEMPDATLATLKIQPSEPRDSAVYFCASGPGTAATEAFFGQGTRLTVV.

The rearrangement links TRBV2 to TRBJ1-1, with D hard to call. Germline CDR1 and CDR2: SNHLY and FYNNEI. V was trimmed by 8 bases and J by 1 base, leaving 8 bases between them. The CDR3 loop spans 12 amino acids. In DNA, the CDR3 is TGTGCCAGCCGGACGGCGAACACTGAAGCTTTCTTT. Amino acid sequence: CASRTANTEAFF.

This clone has a single count. The chain joins TRBV2 to TRBJ2-2; D unclear. This CDR3 contains 14 residues. Germline CDR1 reads SNHLY; CDR2 reads FYNNEI. Trimming took off 0 bases at V and 2 bases at J, with 4 bases between the two ends. The CDR3 nucleotides read TGTGCCAGCAGTGAAGCCTACAACACCGGGGAGCTGTTTTTT. This translates into CASSEAYNTGELFF.

The CDR3 region has the DNA TGTGCCAGTAGGAGGGGGGCTGAGGGTGGTTCAGCTTTCTTT. It yields the protein CASRRGAEGGSAFF. The J gene is TRBJ1-1, the V gene TRBV19; TRBD1 might be the D (6 bases). Trimming took off 6 bases at V and 10 bases at J, with 21 bases between the two ends. In germline, CDR1 is LNHDA, CDR2 SQIVND (reference sequence). CDR3 length equals 14 residues.

V is TRBV14 and J is TRBJ1-4, with D possibly being TRBD1 (6 bases). This CDR3 region has 14 residues. The germline V and J ends were trimmed by 6 bases and 7 bases, with 15 bases remaining between them. The germline V gene has CDR1 SGHDN and CDR2 FVKESK. The CDR3 sequence is CASRLGGSGEKLFF. DNA for the CDR3: TGTGCCAGCAGACTAGGGGGAAGTGGTGAAAAACTGTTTTTT.

The genes are TRBV25-1 and TRBJ1-1, with D tentatively TRBD1 (6 bases). Germline V gives CDR1 MGHDK, CDR2 SYGVNS. V lost 8 bases to trimming and J lost 5 bases, with 18 bases between them. The CDR3 has 14 residues. The CDR3 here is CASQDLGGKTEAFF. In DNA, the CDR3 is TGTGCCAGCCAGGATTTAGGGGGAAAGACTGAAGCTTTCTTT.

About this clone itself: Other DNA sequences within the sample encode an identical CDR3. The CDR3 protein is CASSLGGGYGYTF. CDR3 nucleotides: TGTGCCAGCAGTTTAGGGGGGGGCTATGGCTACACCTTC. V gene TRBV12-3 or TRBV12-4 combines with J gene TRBJ1-2; a weak D match, TRBD1 (5 bases). Trimming removed 1 base from V and 4 bases from J, with 7 bases in between. The CDR3 is made up of 13 amino acids.

V gene TRBV7-2 combines with J gene TRBJ2-3; D not resolved. The CDR3 length is 16 residues. Germline CDR1 and CDR2: SGHTA and FQGNSA. Trimming cost V 2 bases and J 0 bases, with 12 bases left between them. The CDR3 sequence is CASSLFDWTSTDTQYF. DNA for the CDR3: TGTGCCAGCAGCTTATTTGACTGGACGAGCACAGATACGCAGTATTTT.

The CDR3 DNA reads TGTGCCAGCAGCGAAAGACAGATCACTAACTATGGCTACACCTTC. Translated, it gives CASSERQITNYGYTF. The chain recombines TRBV9 with TRBJ1-2; D is perhaps TRBD1 (5 bases). Germline lookup yields CDR1 SGDLS and CDR2 YYNGEE. V was pared by 3 bases and J by 0 bases, with 12 bases between. This CDR3 region has 15 residues.

The chain employs TRBV9 and TRBJ2-1, with no clear D. The CDR3 is 13 residues long. Germline loops: CDR1 SGDLS, CDR2 YYNGEE. The V and J ends lost 4 bases and 5 bases respectively, with 10 bases between them. In nucleotides, the CDR3 is TGTGCCAGCAGCCCCCGGGTTGACAATGAGCAGTTCTTC. It encodes CASSPRVDNEQFF.

The chain joins TRBV10-3 to TRBJ2-7; tentatively, D is TRBD1 or TRBD2 (5 bases each). CDR1 is ENHRY and CDR2 is SYGVKD in the germline V gene. Trimming left V 5 bases short and J 6 bases short, with 14 bases between. The CDR3 has 13 residues. DNA for the CDR3: TGTGCCATCAGTCCCTGGGACGCCTTCGAGCAGTACTTC. Translated, it gives CAISPWDAFEQYF.